One sample yielded the 21 T cell receptor beta chains listed below, sequenced in a study of T-cell memory formation after mild COVID-19. Via MiXCR, TCRdb re-called the 5' RACE reads, giving one row per CDR3 protein. The data show about 400,000 distinct CDR3 sequences, with around 24% seen just once and around 8.7% held by the top ten. The specimen sequenced was PBMCs or a T cell subset sorted from them (not recorded which). These receptors were obtained from an adult woman who had mild COVID-19 (a few samples of this study predate the infection). Cell type and time point are not known.

The V and J genes are TRBV7-9 and TRBJ1-1, with D uncertain. Looked up from germline, CDR1 is SEHNR and CDR2 is FQNEAQ (reference sequence). The CDR3 runs 14 residues. V was clipped by 0 bases and J by 5 bases, with 10 bases between them. The CDR3 coding sequence is TGTGCCAGCAGCTTAGCAGCGGGCTGGACTGAAGCTTTCTTT. The encoded protein is CASSLAAGWTEAFF.

The chain carries TRBV20-1 and TRBJ2-3; 9 nucleotides align to TRBD1. V was pared by 0 bases and J by 1 base, with 8 bases of the junction left unmatched. CDR1 is DFQATT, CDR2 SNEGSKA, per germline (reference sequence). The CDR3 covers 17 residues. In DNA form, the CDR3 reads TGCAGTGCTAGAGATTTGGGGAGGACAGGGGGCACAGATACGCAGTATTTT. Its translation is CSARDLGRTGGTDTQYF.

This clonotype was seen only a few times. V usage is TRBV5-6 and J usage is TRBJ2-1, with TRBD1 matching over 9 bases. The germline CDR1 and CDR2 sequences are SGHDT and YYEEEE. The CDR3 sequence is 15 residues long. After removal of 4 bases from V and 8 bases from J, the junction contained 10 bases not matched to a gene. The CDR3 nucleotides are TGTGCCAGCAGCGTACCCGGACAGGGGACATATGAGCAGTTCTTC. Its translation is CASSVPGQGTYEQFF.

The sample holds a few counts of this clonotype. V and J are TRBV5-1 and TRBJ1-2, with TRBD1 matching over 9 bases. After removal of 0 bases from V and 5 bases from J, the junction contained 2 bases not matched to a gene. This CDR3 has 14 amino acids. The germline gives CDR1 SGHRS, CDR2 YFSETQ. CDR3 nucleotide sequence: TGCGCCAGCAGCTTGGGGGACAGGGAATATGGCTACACCTTC. Amino acids: CASSLGDREYGYTF. Variable domain in full (rest from reference TRBV5-1 and TRBJ1-2): KAGVTQTPRYLIKTRGQQVTLSCSPISGHRSVSWYQQTPGQGLQFLFEYFSETQRNKGNFPGRFSGRQFSNSRSEMNVSTLELGDSALYLCASSLGDREYGYTFGSGTRLTVV.

This clonotype was detected a few times. This chain uses TRBV5-1 with TRBJ2-7; D is possibly TRBD2 (6 bases). Trimming took off 0 bases at V and 0 bases at J, with 13 bases between the two ends. Per the germline V gene, CDR1 is SGHRS and CDR2 is YFSETQ. The CDR3 length is 16 residues. The CDR3 DNA reads as TGCGCCAGCAGCTTGGAGGCTAGCGAAAGCTCCTACGAGCAGTACTTC. It is translated as CASSLEASESSYEQYF.

This clonotype was detected only a few times. The V gene is TRBV7-3, the J gene TRBJ2-5; the D gene is possibly TRBD2 (6 bases). V gave up 5 bases and J gave up 7 bases, with 11 bases separating them. CDR1 and CDR2 (germline): SGHTA, FQGTGA. The CDR3 length is 12 residues. This chain's CDR3 is CASSHLGGTQYF. The CDR3 DNA is TGTGCCAGCAGCCATTTGGGGGGGACCCAGTACTTC.

This clonotype turned up a few times. J is TRBJ2-2 and V is TRBV5-1; D gene ambiguous. Between the trimmed V and J ends, which lost 5 bases and 5 bases, there was a span of 22 bases. The V gene's germline CDR1 is SGHRS and CDR2 YFSETQ. This CDR3 region has 17 residues. The CDR3 is CASSLQALAARTGELFF. CDR3 DNA sequence: TGCGCCAGCAGTTTGCAGGCGTTGGCCGCCCGGACCGGGGAGCTGTTTTTT.

V usage is TRBV4-1 and J usage is TRBJ2-3; 9 positions agree with TRBD2. CDR3 size: 17 residues. The germline V gene has CDR1 MGHRA and CDR2 YSYEKL. J was trimmed by 4 bases and V by 2 bases; bases with no gene match: 10. The CDR3 nucleotides read TGCGCCAGCAGCCAATGGAGGGGTAGCGGGAGACCAGATACGCAGTATTTT. Protein sequence: CASSQWRGSGRPDTQYF.

This clonotype was seen many times. This chain uses TRBV27 with TRBJ2-2; 7 positions agree with TRBD1. The ends lost 5 bases at V and 0 bases at J; junction bases unmatched: 6. Germline CDR1 and CDR2: MNHEY and SMNVEV (reference sequence). The CDR3 runs to 16 residues. Written as DNA, the CDR3 is TGTGCCAGCAGTGACAGGGCTGGTACGAACACCGGGGAGCTGTTTTTT. Encoded protein: CASSDRAGTNTGELFF.

This clonotype has a handful of counts. The chain combines TRBV20-1 with TRBJ2-1; 7 bases are a match to TRBD2. This CDR3 contains 14 residues. Germline values: CDR1 DFQATT, CDR2 SNEGSKA (reference sequence). Trimming cost V 1 base and J 8 bases; bases outside gene matches: 8. DNA of the CDR3: TGCAGTGCTAGAGTCTGGACTAGTCCGGATGAGCAGTTCTTC. It translates to CSARVWTSPDEQFF.

In this sample, this clonotype turned up a few times. The CDR3 sequence: CASSWEGLAFF. The CDR3 region has the DNA TGTGCCAGCAGCTGGGAGGGGCTGGCTTTCTTT. V gene TRBV5-4 combines with J gene TRBJ1-1; D might be TRBD1 (5 bases). Trimming removed 3 bases from V and 11 bases from J, with 11 bases in between. Germline V gene lookup returns CDR1 SGHNT and CDR2 YYREEE (reference sequence). The CDR3 length is 11 residues. Variable domain in full (rest from reference TRBV5-4 and TRBJ1-1): ETGVTQSPTHLIKTRGQQVTLRCSSQSGHNTVSWYQQALGQGPQFIFQYYREEENGRGNFPPRFSGLQFPNYSSELNVNALELDDSALYLCASSWEGLAFFGQGTRLTVV.

This clonotype was seen once. The V gene is TRBV24-1, the J gene TRBJ2-5; D is perhaps TRBD1 (5 bases). The CDR3 consists of 15 residues. The V gene lost 1 base and the J gene lost 2 bases, with 10 bases spanning the gap. Germline V gene data show CDR1 as KGHDR and CDR2 as SFDVKD. The DNA of the CDR3 is TGTGCCACCAGTGATTTCACGGCAGGGCAAGAGACCCAGTACTTC. Translation gives CATSDFTAGQETQYF.

The sample holds a few counts of this clonotype. This chain connects TRBV24-1 to TRBJ2-2, with TRBD2 matching 15 bases. Germline CDR1 KGHDR, CDR2 SFDVKD. The trim removed 4 bases at V and 0 bases at J, leaving 2 bases unmatched. The CDR3 extends over 18 amino acids. In nucleotides, the CDR3 is TGTGCCACCAGTGAGGGACTAGCGGGAGGAACGAACACCGGGGAGCTGTTTTTT. It codes for CATSEGLAGGTNTGELFF.

The chain links TRBV12-3 or TRBV12-4 to TRBJ2-3; possible D gene TRBD2, 5 bases. Trimming took 0 bases from V and 9 from J, leaving 10 bases between them. The CDR3 is 13 residues long. CDR3: CASSLAEAETQYF. The DNA of the CDR3 is TGTGCCAGCAGTTTAGCGGAGGCGGAGACGCAGTATTTT.

The chain has TRBV24-1 and TRBJ2-3, with 11 positions matching TRBD2. With 5 bases clipped from V and 6 bases from J, the junction kept 3 bases outside the gene matches. Per the germline V gene, CDR1 is KGHDR and CDR2 is SFDVKD. The CDR3 has 14 amino acids. CDR3 loop: CATSASSGGDTQYF. The CDR3 nucleotides are TGTGCCACCAGTGCCTCTAGCGGGGGGGATACGCAGTATTTT.

This clonotype was detected only a few times. V is TRBV19 and J is TRBJ2-3; D unclear. CDR1 is LNHDA, CDR2 SQIVND, per germline (reference sequence). V lost 7 bases to trimming and J lost 3 bases, with 8 bases between them. The length of the CDR3 is 12 residues. The CDR3 bases are TGTGCCAGTATTGGGGTAACAGATACGCAGTATTTT. Its protein product is CASIGVTDTQYF.

This chain links TRBV27 with TRBJ2-1, with 8 bases aligning to TRBD2. Germline trimming cut 6 bases from V and 9 bases from J; bases unmatched to any gene: 16. Germline-derived CDR1 and CDR2 are MNHEY and SMNVEV (reference sequence). CDR3 length: 16 residues. The CDR3 region has the DNA TGTGCCAGCAGCCGCCCCGACGGGGGGGCCTCGGGTGAGCAGTTCTTC. Translation gives CASSRPDGGASGEQFF.

This clonotype was detected a few times. This chain uses TRBV2 with TRBJ1-6, with TRBD1 as a possible D gene (5 bases). Germline-derived CDR1 and CDR2 are SNHLY and FYNNEI. The CDR3 consists of 15 residues. Trimming stripped 1 base from V and 6 bases from J, with 10 bases between. CDR3 loop: CASSEGRGPNSPLHF. In DNA, the CDR3 is TGTGCCAGCAGTGAAGGAAGGGGACCTAATTCACCCCTCCACTTT.

This sequence joins TRBV9 and TRBJ2-7; the match to TRBD2 covers 11 bases. With V trimmed by 8 bases and J by 2 bases, 6 bases remained unmatched. Germline V gene sequence: CDR1 SGDLS, CDR2 YYNGEE. The length of the CDR3 is 14 residues. CDR3 in amino acids: CASTSGSSPYEQYF. The CDR3 nucleotides read TGTGCCAGTACTAGCGGGAGCTCCCCCTACGAGCAGTACTTC.

This clonotype occurred a few times. The chain uses TRBV28 and TRBJ2-1, with 10 bases that match TRBD2. The V and J ends lost 6 bases and 10 bases, in that order; junction bases with no gene match: 12. This CDR3 has 15 amino acids. Germline CDR1 reads MDHEN; CDR2 reads SYDVKM. The CDR3: CASSRRASGRGEQFF. CDR3 coding DNA: TGTGCCAGCAGCCGGCGCGCTAGCGGGAGAGGGGAGCAGTTCTTC.

The chain combines TRBV12-3 or TRBV12-4 with TRBJ2-3, with D uncertain. Trimming cost V 5 bases and J 3 bases, with 15 bases left between them. The CDR3 covers 15 residues. CDR3 DNA: TGTGCCAGCAGTCCTATAAGGGCGCGAACAGATACGCAGTATTTT. Its protein product is CASSPIRARTDTQYF.